These 30 T cell receptor beta chains share one sample of origin, sequenced in a study of blood T cell repertoires in COVID-19. Profiled with immunoSEQ multiplex PCR; TCRdb holds only in-frame clones, not every one. Of 350,000 to 450,000 clones listed, approximately 93% were seen once; the top ten hold over 0.7%. Sequences were obtained from PBMCs or T cells enriched from blood (not recorded which). These receptors all stem from a woman in her thirties or forties who had been exposed to COVID-19.

CDR3 DNA sequence: TGTGCCACCAGTGATTTCCTAGCGGGGATCACAGATACGCAGTATTTT. Translating it yields CATSDFLAGITDTQYF. The V gene is TRBV24-1, the J gene TRBJ2-3; 9 positions agree with TRBD2. The germline V gene has CDR1 KGHDR and CDR2 SFDVKD. J lost 2 bases, V lost 1 base, and 3 bases had no gene match. This CDR3 spans 16 amino acids.

The CDR3 DNA sequence: TGTGCCAGCAGCTTACTAAGCGGGAGGGCCATGGCCGGGGAGCTGTTTTTT. Encoded protein: CASSLLSGRAMAGELFF. The J gene is TRBJ2-2, the V gene TRBV7-3, with TRBD2 matching over 10 bases. Germline trimming cut 2 bases from V and 6 bases from J; bases unmatched to any gene: 9. Per the germline V gene, CDR1 is SGHTA and CDR2 is FQGTGA. This CDR3 region has 17 residues.

The rearrangement joins TRBV7-9 to TRBJ2-2; 8 positions match TRBD1. This CDR3 region has 14 residues. Per the germline V gene, CDR1 is SEHNR and CDR2 is FQNEAQ (reference sequence). This CDR3 is CAVMGQAYTGELFF. CDR3 in DNA: TGTGCTGTCATGGGACAGGCGTACACCGGGGAGCTGTTTTTT.

The chain is built from TRBV2 and TRBJ1-1; possibly TRBD1 for D (5 bases). CDR1 and CDR2 from the germline V gene are SNHLY and FYNNEI. Trimming took off 2 bases at V and 4 bases at J, with 11 bases between the two ends. The CDR3 has 14 residues. The CDR3 DNA sequence: TGTGCCAGCAGTGAAAACGCGGGGACCACTGAAGCTTTCTTT. Its protein is CASSENAGTTEAFF. The full variable domain, its missing parts supplied by reference TRBV2 and TRBJ1-1, is EPEVTQTPSHQVTQMGQEVILRCVPISNHLYFYWYRQILGQKVEFLVSFYNNEISEKSEIFDDQFSVERPDGSNFTLKIRSTKLEDSAMYFCASSENAGTTEAFFGQGTRLTVV.

V gene TRBV15 combines with J gene TRBJ1-5; D is unresolved. The CDR3 spans 13 residues. The V end lost 8 bases, the J end lost 4 bases, and 12 bases lay between the germline ends. Germline-derived CDR1 and CDR2 are LNHNV and YYDKDF (reference sequence). CDR3 DNA sequence: TGTGCCACCTCCTCTGCCGGGAATCAGCCCCAGCATTTT. Encoded protein: CATSSAGNQPQHF.

This chain uses TRBV18 with TRBJ1-3, with 9 bases fitting TRBD1. The J segment lost 5 bases and the V segment lost 3 bases, leaving 5 bases of the junction unmatched. Germline V gene lookup returns CDR1 KGHSH and CDR2 LQKENI. The CDR3 loop spans 15 amino acids. In nucleotides, the CDR3 is TGTGCCAGCTCACCCAATACAGGGGGCAGAAACACCATATATTTT. As protein: CASSPNTGGRNTIYF.

The CDR3 DNA reads as TGCGCCAGCAGCCCGGCTCCGGGAGCAAGGGACTATGGCTACACCTTC. Protein product: CASSPAPGARDYGYTF. The J gene is TRBJ1-2, the V gene TRBV5-1; D ambiguous. V was shortened by 4 bases and J by 3 bases, with 19 bases between the two germline ends. Germline values: CDR1 SGHRS, CDR2 YFSETQ. CDR3 length: 16 residues.

The chain uses TRBV9 and TRBJ2-5; 7 bases are a match to TRBD1. Germline assignment: CDR1 SGDLS and CDR2 YYNGEE. With 0 bases clipped from V and 5 bases from J, the junction kept 10 bases outside the gene matches. The CDR3 covers 16 residues. The CDR3 DNA is TGTGCCAGCAGCGTAGCCGGGACAGCCTCCTTGGAGACCCAGTACTTC. Protein sequence: CASSVAGTASLETQYF.

The rearrangement links TRBV12-3 or TRBV12-4 to TRBJ1-2, with 7 bases fitting TRBD1. The CDR3 runs to 13 residues. Trimming at V came to 5 bases and at J to 10 bases, leaving 10 bases not matched to a gene. In DNA form, the CDR3 reads TGTGCCAGCAGTCAAAACAGACAGGGTGCCTACACCTTC. This translates into CASSQNRQGAYTF.

This rearrangement joins TRBV6-1 to TRBJ2-1; the D gene is possibly TRBD2 (5 bases). The V end was cut by 3 bases, the J end by 7 bases, with 13 bases between. This CDR3 comprises 14 residues. Germline V gene data show CDR1 as MNHNS and CDR2 as SASEGT. The CDR3 spells CASSDRLRGNEQFF. CDR3 bases: TGTGCCAGCAGTGATAGGCTTAGAGGGAATGAGCAGTTCTTC.

The V and J genes are TRBV24-1 and TRBJ2-3, with D perhaps TRBD2 (6 bases). The germline V gene encodes CDR1 KGHDR and CDR2 SFDVKD. This CDR3 is built from 13 residues. Trimming stripped 10 bases from V and 1 base from J, with 11 bases between. CDR3 in amino acids: CATGPGGTDTQYF. The CDR3, as DNA: TGTGCCACGGGCCCGGGGGGCACAGATACGCAGTATTTT.

The chain employs TRBV7-3 and TRBJ1-5; D not certain. Trimming took off 8 bases at V and 16 bases at J, with 12 bases between the two ends. This CDR3 is 9 amino acids long. CDR1 is SGHTA and CDR2 is FQGTGA in the germline V gene. The CDR3 region is CASEFGVHF. Here the CDR3 DNA reads TGTGCCAGCGAATTCGGGGTACATTTT.

The chain joins TRBV10-1 to TRBJ2-7; 10 bases match TRBD1. The V gene's germline CDR1 is WNHNN and CDR2 SYGVQD (reference sequence). V lost 5 bases, J lost 2 bases, and 9 bases stayed unmatched. This CDR3 region has 16 residues. The CDR3 DNA follows: TGCGCCAGCAGTTCGGGACAGGGGCCATTCCCCTACGAGCAGTACTTC. Protein sequence: CASSSGQGPFPYEQYF.

The chain employs TRBV15 and TRBJ2-7; 9 bases fit TRBD1. The CDR3 length is 15 residues. From germline, CDR1 is LNHNV and CDR2 YYDKDF (reference sequence). With V trimmed by 1 base and J by 5 bases, 6 bases remained unmatched. Here the CDR3 reads CATSRGRQGVDEQYF. The CDR3 nucleotides read TGTGCCACCAGCAGAGGCAGACAGGGGGTGGACGAGCAGTACTTC.

V usage is TRBV20-1 and J usage is TRBJ2-1; TRBD1 is a possible D gene (6 bases). The germline V and J ends were trimmed by 4 bases and 9 bases, with 7 bases remaining between them. The CDR3 runs 10 residues. CDR1 and CDR2 from the germline V gene are DFQATT and SNEGSKA (reference sequence). CDR3 in amino acids: CSATGAEQFF. In DNA, the CDR3 is TGCAGTGCTACAGGGGCTGAGCAGTTCTTC.

CDR3 sequence: CASSLGRQGRGNSYGYTF. Written as DNA, the CDR3 is TGCGCCAGCAGCTTGGGGAGACAGGGGAGAGGGAACAGCTATGGCTACACCTTC. The V call is TRBV5-1, the J call TRBJ1-2; the match to TRBD1 covers 8 bases. Germline trimming cut 0 bases from V and 4 bases from J; bases unmatched to any gene: 14. This CDR3 comprises 18 residues. Germline values: CDR1 SGHRS, CDR2 YFSETQ.

This clone has at least ten counts. The chain links TRBV5-1 to TRBJ2-7, with D perhaps TRBD2 (6 bases). The CDR3 sequence is 19 residues long. V was clipped by 2 bases and J by 4 bases, with 28 bases between them. CDR1 SGHRS and CDR2 YFSETQ come from the germline V gene. CDR3 DNA sequence: TGCGCCAGCAGCTTAATCGCCAGGCCGGGACTTATAGACAATTACGAGCAGTACTTC. Amino acid sequence: CASSLIARPGLIDNYEQYF.

The rearrangement uses TRBV5-1 and TRBJ2-3, with D possibly TRBD2 on 7 matching bases. The CDR3 runs to 16 residues. Trimming cost V 2 bases and J 0 bases, with 13 bases left between them. Germline CDR1 reads SGHRS; CDR2 reads YFSETQ. CDR3 loop: CASSLSRGASTDTQYF. Written as DNA, the CDR3 is TGCGCCAGCAGCTTATCACGGGGGGCTAGCACAGATACGCAGTATTTT.

This chain joins TRBV20-1 and TRBJ1-2, with D hard to call. The CDR3 totals 10 residues. With 3 bases removed from V and 8 bases from J, the gap between germline ends came to 7 bases. CDR1 is DFQATT, CDR2 SNEGSKA, per germline (reference sequence). The CDR3 DNA reads as TGCAGTGCTAGGATCCAGGGCTACACCTTC. It yields the protein CSARIQGYTF.

The chain employs TRBV9 and TRBJ2-5; D might be TRBD2 (5 bases). CDR1 is SGDLS and CDR2 is YYNGEE in the germline V gene. Trimming cost V 0 bases and J 5 bases, with 14 bases left between them. CDR3 length: 15 residues. The CDR3 DNA reads TGTGCCAGCAGCGTAGCTACGGGCGGGCTGGAGACCCAGTACTTC. Amino acids: CASSVATGGLETQYF. Full variable domain (outside the CDR3, taken from reference TRBV9 and TRBJ2-5): DSGVTQTPKHLITATGQRVTLRCSPRSGDLSVYWYQQSLDQGLQFLIQYYNGEERAKGNILERFSAQQFPDLHSELNLSSLELGDSALYFCASSVATGGLETQYFGPGTRLLVL.

The gene calls are TRBV11-3 and TRBJ2-1, with 7 bases that match TRBD1. The CDR3 extends over 14 amino acids. J lost 4 bases, V lost 5 bases, and 5 bases had no gene match. In germline, CDR1 is SGHNT, CDR2 YENEEA. The CDR3 protein is CASSPGQNYNEQFF. The CDR3 DNA is TGTGCCAGCAGCCCGGGACAGAATTACAATGAGCAGTTCTTC.

The genes are TRBV5-1 and TRBJ1-1, with D maybe TRBD1 (5 bases). Germline CDR1 and CDR2: SGHRS and YFSETQ. CDR3 size: 13 residues. V shed 0 bases and J shed 6 bases, with 9 bases lying between them. CDR3 coding DNA: TGCGCCAGCAGCTTGGAGGCAGGGTCTGAAGCTTTCTTT. Amino acid sequence: CASSLEAGSEAFF.

The chain has TRBV28 and TRBJ2-7; 10 nucleotides agree with TRBD2. The trim removed 3 bases at V and 1 base at J, leaving 6 bases unmatched. This CDR3 comprises 16 residues. Germline V lookup: CDR1 MDHEN, CDR2 SYDVKM. CDR3 amino acids: CASSFSLAGLSYEQYF. DNA of the CDR3: TGTGCCAGCAGTTTTTCACTAGCGGGACTGTCCTACGAGCAGTACTTC.

V gene TRBV5-1 combines with J gene TRBJ2-3, with TRBD2 matching over 7 bases. CDR3 size: 18 residues. CDR1 is SGHRS and CDR2 is YFSETQ in the germline V gene. Germline trimming cut 2 bases from V and 4 bases from J; bases unmatched to any gene: 16. The CDR3 nucleotides read TGCGCCAGCAGCTTCACGCTACCTCGGGCGGGAGCGGCAGATACGCAGTATTTT. This sequence encodes CASSFTLPRAGAADTQYF.

This chain connects TRBV29-1 to TRBJ1-2, with D unresolved. Trimming pared 5 bases from V and 6 bases from J, leaving 10 bases between. There are 11 residues in the CDR3. Germline values: CDR1 SQVTM, CDR2 ANQGSEA. Here the CDR3 reads CSVPKQNGYTF. The CDR3 DNA reads as TGCAGCGTTCCAAAACAGAATGGCTACACCTTC.

This chain uses TRBV27 with TRBJ1-3; D unresolved. Germline V gene lookup returns CDR1 MNHEY and CDR2 SMNVEV (reference sequence). CDR3 size: 15 residues. Trimming cost V 4 bases and J 0 bases, with 10 bases left between them. CDR3 sequence (DNA): TGTGCCAGCAGTTCGGACGGGAGCTCTGGAAACACCATATATTTT. Protein product: CASSSDGSSGNTIYF.

The V call is TRBV18, the J call TRBJ1-5; the match to TRBD1 covers 8 bases. Germline V gene lookup returns CDR1 KGHSH and CDR2 LQKENI. This CDR3 region has 14 residues. The trim removed 3 bases at V and 6 bases at J, leaving 4 bases unmatched. This chain's CDR3 is CASSPDRGSQPQHF. CDR3 nucleotides: TGTGCCAGCTCACCCGACAGGGGAAGTCAGCCCCAGCATTTT.

The CDR3 nucleotides read TGCAGCGTACCCGGGAGGGCCACTGAAGCTTTCTTT. Amino acid sequence: CSVPGRATEAFF. The chain is built from TRBV29-1 and TRBJ1-1, with unresolved D. CDR1 and CDR2 from the germline V gene are SQVTM and ANQGSEA. V was shortened by 6 bases and J by 4 bases, with 12 bases between the two germline ends. CDR3 size: 12 residues.

The J gene is TRBJ1-2, the V gene TRBV7-2; tentative D call: TRBD1 (6 bases). The CDR3 loop spans 13 amino acids. Trimming left V 1 base short and J 7 bases short, with 10 bases between. From germline, CDR1 is SGHTA and CDR2 FQGNSA. The CDR3 reads CASSLGTGSGYTF. The CDR3 nucleotides read TGTGCCAGCAGCTTAGGCACAGGGAGTGGCTACACCTTC.

The chain couples TRBV6-2 or TRBV6-3 to TRBJ2-2, with D unclear. The length of the CDR3 is 15 residues. V lost 4 bases, J lost 3 bases, and 12 bases lay in between. The germline gives CDR1 MNHEY, CDR2 SVGEGT. The DNA for the CDR3 is TGTGCCAGCAGTTCCCCCCGTGGGCACACCGGGGAGCTGTTTTTT. It translates to CASSSPRGHTGELFF.